Here is one TCR beta chain with its context. This sample was included in a study of blood T cell repertoires in COVID-19. Overall study context: The origin of the acute and convalescent COVID-19 samples was the United States, Italy and Spain.

The CDR3 runs to 13 residues. The V end was cut by 2 bases, the J end by 6 bases, with 8 bases between. Authors' methods: Nucleated cell counts were estimated from reference gene primer amplification. The method was immunoSEQ multiplex PCR; TCRdb's version includes in-frame clones alone and lacks a portion of them. V, J and clone size are those of that table, while D and trimming were read from the DNA. The repertoire holds about 19,000 clones, with 82% as singletons. The clonotype comes from a human donor in a cohort sampled during active COVID-19. The sequencing input was peripheral blood. J is TRBJ2-1 and V is TRBV12-3 or TRBV12-4; D possibly corresponds to TRBD2 (6 bases). The chain's CDR3 is CASSLSSGNEQFF. The CDR3 bases are TGTGCCAGCAGTTTAAGTAGCGGCAATGAGCAGTTCTTC.